The entry below describes one TCR beta chain. Its antigen is currently unknown. This sample stems from a study of vaccination effects on CD4 cells after COVID-19. Germline V CDR1 and CDR2: SGHTA, FQGNSA. Losses at the gene ends were 5 bases for V and 12 bases for J; bases not matched to a gene: 21. The CDR3 is 17 amino acids. Antigen-specific CD4+ T cells were expanded (with viral peptide pools) by the ViraFEST assay ahead of sequencing. Subsequent to approximately 11 days of culture, CD4+ T cells were isolated. The person's infection with SARS-CoV-2, confirmed by PCR, took place between March and December 2020. Assay: immunoSEQ multiplex PCR; the TCRdb copy retains only in-frame clones and omits some. The table includes approximately 37,000 clones, just under 75% detected once.

The sample here was CD4+ T cells from PBMCs cultured with a peptide pool, taken before COVID-19 vaccination. The genes are TRBV7-2 and TRBJ2-1; 8 bases line up with TRBD2. This TCR came from a human donor who had a prior SARS-CoV-2 infection. In DNA form, the CDR3 reads TGTGCCAGCAGCACCGGTCCCCCGGGACTAGGGTTCAAGTGGCAGTTCTTC. Protein sequence: CASSTGPPGLGFKWQFF.